This section outlines one T cell receptor (beta chain) sequence together with its context. The sample belongs to a study of long-term antiretroviral therapy in people with HIV. With V trimmed by 0 bases and J by 2 bases, 5 bases remained unmatched. The CDR3 runs to 15 residues. Per germline, CDR1 SGDLS and CDR2 YYNGEE. At the survey level, the v3.0 immunoSEQ assay was run. TCRdb's copy holds only in-frame clones and misses some; the assay was immunoSEQ multiplex PCR. The sample records about 30,000 clones, around 85% being singletons. Sample: unsorted PBMCs, taken 3 years after starting antiretroviral therapy. The chain uses TRBV9 and TRBJ2-7; TRBD2 matches 7 bases. The sequence was obtained from a man aged 40-49 years with HIV. The CDR3 DNA follows: TGTGCCAGCAGCGTAGCCAGCGGGGATACCTACGAGCAGTACTTC. This encodes CASSVASGDTYEQYF.